This TCR beta chain is from a study of cytomegalovirus exposure and HLA in healthy donors. The V and J ends lost 5 bases and 1 base respectively, with 11 bases between them. Germline values: CDR1 MRHNA, CDR2 SNTAGT. The CDR3 is made up of 14 amino acids. Sequencing used immunoSEQ multiplex PCR; TCRdb keeps in-frame clones, though not all of them. The sample contains hundreds of thousands of clones, around nine tenths of which appear only once. The J gene is TRBJ1-1, the V gene TRBV6-4, with D unclear. This clonotype originated in a young woman in good health and CMV-seronegative. The sample taken for sequencing was PBMCs. The CDR3 reads CASSLELGNTEAFF. DNA for the CDR3: TGTGCCAGCAGTTTGGAGTTGGGGAACACTGAAGCTTTCTTT.